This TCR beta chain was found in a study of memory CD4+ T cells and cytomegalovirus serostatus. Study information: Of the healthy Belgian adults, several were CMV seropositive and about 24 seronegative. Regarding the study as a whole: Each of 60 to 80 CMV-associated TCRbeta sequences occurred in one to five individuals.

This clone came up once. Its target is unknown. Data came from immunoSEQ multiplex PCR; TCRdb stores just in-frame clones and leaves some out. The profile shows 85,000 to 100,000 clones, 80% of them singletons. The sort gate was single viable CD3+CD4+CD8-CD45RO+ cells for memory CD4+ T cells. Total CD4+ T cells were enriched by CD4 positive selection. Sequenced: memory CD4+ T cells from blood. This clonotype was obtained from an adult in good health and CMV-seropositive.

Here the CDR3 reads CASSFSVGIGEKLFF. The DNA for the CDR3 is TGCGCCAGCAGTTTTTCCGTGGGGATCGGTGAAAAACTGTTTTTT. The V gene is TRBV5-1, the J gene TRBJ1-4; D gene unclear. V lost 5 bases, J lost 7 bases, and 18 bases lay in between. The CDR3 is made up of 15 amino acids. The V gene's germline CDR1 is SGHRS and CDR2 YFSETQ.